Detailed here is one T cell receptor beta chain. The antigen remains undetermined. The data belong to a study of healthy donors' naive CD4 and CD8 T cells. Study-level findings and limits: Naive CD4+ and CD8+ cells reportedly differed in usage of most V and J genes. Positive CDR3 charge linked to CD4+ cells, negative to CD8+ cells.

Sorting defined naive CD4+ as CD4+CD8-CD45RO-CD45RA+ and naive CD8+ as CD8+CD4-CD45RA+CD27bright. This CDR3 spans 14 amino acids. The germline V gene has CDR1 MNHNY and CDR2 SVGAGI (reference sequence). Trimming removed 2 bases at V and 1 base at J, with 8 bases between. TCR libraries were built from about 500 ng of total RNA by linear amplification. TCRdb re-analysed the reads in MiXCR, keeping a single row per CDR3 protein. The sample has approximately 180,000 distinct CDR3 sequences, about 76% seen once. The receptor was isolated from a pool of human donors in good health; the sample pools cells from several healthy donors. Sequencing was done on a sample of naive CD4+ and CD8+ T cells sorted from blood, pooled from several donors. This sequence joins TRBV6-6 and TRBJ1-2; maybe TRBD1 (6 bases). CDR3 sequence: CASSYGQSNYGYTF. The CDR3 DNA sequence: TGTGCCAGCAGTTACGGACAGAGTAACTATGGCTACACCTTC.